This T cell receptor beta chain was captured by sequencing in a study of blood T cell repertoires in COVID-19. Study background: The cDNA or gDNA used as material had been derived from T cells, B-cell-depleted T cells, or PBMCs.

Trimming took 6 bases from V and 3 from J, leaving 15 bases between them. Per the germline V gene, CDR1 is SNHLY and CDR2 is FYNNEI. This CDR3 is built from 14 residues. Original handling: Using reference gene primer amplification, nucleated cell counts were estimated. Produced via immunoSEQ multiplex PCR; TCRdb's table is partial and in-frame only. V and J calls and clone size are copied from that table; D and trimming were computed from the DNA. The sample includes 340,000 or so clones, 87% of them seen just once. The clonotype was recovered from a man in his forties or fifties with active or convalescent COVID-19. Sequencing was done on a sample of peripheral blood. J is TRBJ2-7 and V is TRBV2, with D maybe TRBD1 (5 bases). This CDR3 is CASRAGLSFYEQYF. Here the CDR3 DNA reads TGTGCCAGCAGAGCAGGGTTGAGTTTCTACGAGCAGTACTTC. Variable domain in full (rest from reference TRBV2 and TRBJ2-7): EPEVTQTPSHQVTQMGQEVILRCVPISNHLYFYWYRQILGQKVEFLVSFYNNEISEKSEIFDDQFSVERPDGSNFTLKIRSTKLEDSAMYFCASRAGLSFYEQYFGPGTRLTVT.